This is a list of T cell receptor beta chains from one sample in a study of patients and donors after allogeneic stem cell transplantation. TCRdb independently ran MiXCR on the RT-PCR reads; one entry per CDR3 protein. The data show approximately 160,000 distinct CDR3 sequences, with 30% seen just once and around 3.3% held by the top ten. Sequencing input: blood, either unsorted or a sorted T cell fraction (not recorded which). These receptors all stem from a human donor who was either an allogeneic HSCT recipient or a stem cell or donor lymphocyte infusion donor (not recorded which). It is not recorded whose cells these are; they may come from a transplant donor. The CDR3 runs from the conserved cysteine through the conserved F or W. The D gene is left open where the match is weak. The size entry is marked missing in some rows and otherwise reads once, few, many or a size class.

size: -; V: TRBV29-1; J: TRBJ2-2; D: -; DNA: TGCAGCCCTAAGCGGCAGGGGACCGGGGAGCTGTTTTTT; CDR3: CSPKRQGTGELFF
size: -; V: TRBV12-3/TRBV12-4; J: TRBJ2-2; D: -; DNA: TGTGCCAGCAGTCCCGGGCCTACGACCGGGGAGCTGTTTTTT; CDR3: CASSPGPTTGELFF
size: few; V: TRBV20-1; J: TRBJ2-3; D: -; DNA: TGCAGTGCGGCCCGGGACCCTCGCCGCACAGATACGCAGTATTTT; CDR3: CSAARDPRRTDTQYF
size: -; V: TRBV21-1; J: TRBJ1-6; D: -; DNA: TGTGCCAGCGGAAACGGGGCCCTCTATAATTCACCCCTCCACTTT; CDR3: CASGNGALYNSPLHF
size: -; V: TRBV9; J: TRBJ2-3; D: -; DNA: TGTGCCAGCAGCGTTTCAACAGATACGCAGTATTTT; CDR3: CASSVSTDTQYF
size: few; V: TRBV3-1; J: TRBJ1-2; D: -; DNA: TGTGCCAGCAGCCAAGTCCAAGGAGGTTATGGCTACACCTTC; CDR3: CASSQVQGGYGYTF
size: few; V: TRBV6-5; J: TRBJ2-1; D: TRBD2; DNA: TGTGCCAGCAGTTACTCGATAGTTGGGACTAACTACAATGAGCAGTTCTTC; CDR3: CASSYSIVGTNYNEQFF
size: -; V: TRBV19; J: TRBJ2-2; D: -; DNA: TGTGCCAGTACGTCGCGAACTTGGGGCACCGGGGAGCTGTTTTTT; CDR3: CASTSRTWGTGELFF
size: -; V: TRBV6-6; J: TRBJ2-5; D: -; DNA: TGTGCCAGCAGTTATTTCGGAGAGACCCAGTACTTC; CDR3: CASSYFGETQYF
size: few; V: TRBV6-5; J: TRBJ1-4; D: -; DNA: TGTGCCAGCAGAACTTTCGGGACGGCTGCAACTAATGAAAAACTGTTTTTT; CDR3: CASRTFGTAATNEKLFF
size: -; V: TRBV29-1; J: TRBJ2-3; D: TRBD2; DNA: TGCAGCGTGGGGAGGGTACGGGCAGATACGCAGTATTTT; CDR3: CSVGRVRADTQYF
size: -; V: TRBV4-1; J: TRBJ2-2; D: -; DNA: TGCGCCAGCAGCCAAGATAAAGCCAGTTGGGGCACCGGGGAGCTGTTTTTT; CDR3: CASSQDKASWGTGELFF
size: -; V: TRBV12-3/TRBV12-4; J: TRBJ2-7; D: -; DNA: TGTGCCAGCAGTTTTCCGGGAGCGGCCTACGAGCAGTACTTC; CDR3: CASSFPGAAYEQYF
size: -; V: TRBV10-1; J: TRBJ2-5; D: -; DNA: TGCGCCAGCAGTGAGTCTTCCGCAGGGGAAGAGACCCAGTACTTC; CDR3: CASSESSAGEETQYF
size: -; V: TRBV20-1; J: TRBJ2-7; D: TRBD1; DNA: TGCAGTGCTAGGACAGGGAATTACGAGCAGTACTTC; CDR3: CSARTGNYEQYF
size: few; V: TRBV5-1; J: TRBJ2-4; D: TRBD2; DNA: TGCGCCAGCAGCTGGACCGGGACTATAGCCAAAAACATTCAGTACTTC; CDR3: CASSWTGTIAKNIQYF
size: few; V: TRBV7-8; J: TRBJ1-5; D: -; DNA: TGTGCCAGCAGCCCAGCCCCATCAAGGAATCAGCCCCAGCATTTT; CDR3: CASSPAPSRNQPQHF
size: many; V: TRBV19; J: TRBJ1-5; D: TRBD1; DNA: TGTGCCAGTAGTATTTGGACAGGCTATCAGCCCCAGCATTTT; CDR3: CASSIWTGYQPQHF
size: few; V: TRBV7-9; J: TRBJ1-5; D: -; DNA: TGTGCCAGCAGCTTAGGGCAGTTCACGGGCAATCAGCCCCAGCATTTT; CDR3: CASSLGQFTGNQPQHF
size: -; V: TRBV7-2; J: TRBJ1-4; D: -; DNA: TGTGCCAGCAGCTTAGCGCTTTCGGGTCGTAATGAAAAACTGTTTTTT; CDR3: CASSLALSGRNEKLFF
size: many; V: TRBV20-1; J: TRBJ1-3; D: -; DNA: TGCAGTGCTTCTCCTCGAGGCCTCATCTCTGGAAACACCATATATTTT; CDR3: CSASPRGLISGNTIYF
size: -; V: TRBV4-3; J: TRBJ1-6; D: -; DNA: TGCGCCAGCAGCCAAGACTCAGGGCTCCATAATTCACCCCTCCACTTT; CDR3: CASSQDSGLHNSPLHF
size: -; V: TRBV5-1; J: TRBJ2-7; D: -; DNA: TGCGCCAGCAGCTGGCGGGGGACAGTCTACGAGCAGTACTTC; CDR3: CASSWRGTVYEQYF
size: -; V: TRBV20-1; J: TRBJ2-7; D: -; DNA: TGCAGTGCCACCCCGGGAGACTACGAGCAGTACTTC; CDR3: CSATPGDYEQYF
size: -; V: TRBV11-2; J: TRBJ1-2; D: -; DNA: TGTGCCAGCAGCGTAGCGGGGCAGCTCTATGGCTACACCTTC; CDR3: CASSVAGQLYGYTF
size: -; V: TRBV12-3/TRBV12-4; J: TRBJ2-5; D: -; DNA: TGTGCCAGCAGTCCTACCGAGCAAGAGACCCAGTACTTC; CDR3: CASSPTEQETQYF
size: -; V: TRBV7-9; J: TRBJ2-2; D: -; DNA: TGTGCCAGCAGCTCTCCGAACACCGGGGAGCTGTTTTTT; CDR3: CASSSPNTGELFF
size: many; V: TRBV28; J: TRBJ1-5; D: TRBD1; DNA: TGTGCCAGCAGTGCATATCCCCTCGGGACAGGGTACAATCAGCCCCAGCATTTT; CDR3: CASSAYPLGTGYNQPQHF
size: few; V: TRBV3-1; J: TRBJ1-5; D: TRBD1; DNA: TGTGCCAGCAGCCTGGGGACAGGGGGCGACCAGCCCCAGCATTTT; CDR3: CASSLGTGGDQPQHF
size: -; V: TRBV7-9; J: TRBJ2-1; D: -; DNA: TGTGCCACTCGTATAGGCGAGCAGTTCTTC; CDR3: CATRIGEQFF
size: few; V: TRBV9; J: TRBJ2-1; D: -; DNA: TGTGCCAGCAGCCTAAATAGGGGGGCCTTCCAGTTCTTC; CDR3: CASSLNRGAFQFF
size: -; V: TRBV18; J: TRBJ2-5; D: -; DNA: TGTGCCAGCTCACTGGAGTATCAAGAGACCCAGTACTTC; CDR3: CASSLEYQETQYF
size: -; V: TRBV5-1; J: TRBJ2-7; D: TRBD1; DNA: TGCGCCAGCAGCCCGAGACAGGGGATCCACGAGCAGTACTTC; CDR3: CASSPRQGIHEQYF